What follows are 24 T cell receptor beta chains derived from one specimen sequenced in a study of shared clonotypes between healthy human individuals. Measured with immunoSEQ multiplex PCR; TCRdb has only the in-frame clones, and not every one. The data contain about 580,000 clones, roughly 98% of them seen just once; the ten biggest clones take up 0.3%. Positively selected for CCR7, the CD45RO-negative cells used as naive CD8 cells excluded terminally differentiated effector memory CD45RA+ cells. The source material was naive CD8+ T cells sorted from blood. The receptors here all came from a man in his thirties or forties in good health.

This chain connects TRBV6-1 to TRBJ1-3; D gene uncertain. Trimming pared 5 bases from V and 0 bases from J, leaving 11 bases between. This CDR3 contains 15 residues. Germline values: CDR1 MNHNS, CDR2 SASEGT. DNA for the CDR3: TGTGCCAGCAGTCAAGATTTTTTCTCTGGAAACACCATATATTTT. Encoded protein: CASSQDFFSGNTIYF.

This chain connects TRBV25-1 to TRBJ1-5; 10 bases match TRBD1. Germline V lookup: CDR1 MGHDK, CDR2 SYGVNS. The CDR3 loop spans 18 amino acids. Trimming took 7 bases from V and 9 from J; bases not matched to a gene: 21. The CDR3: CASIYSAAAGQGFVPQHF. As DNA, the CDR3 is TGTGCCAGCATTTATTCGGCTGCGGCGGGACAGGGGTTTGTGCCCCAGCATTTT.

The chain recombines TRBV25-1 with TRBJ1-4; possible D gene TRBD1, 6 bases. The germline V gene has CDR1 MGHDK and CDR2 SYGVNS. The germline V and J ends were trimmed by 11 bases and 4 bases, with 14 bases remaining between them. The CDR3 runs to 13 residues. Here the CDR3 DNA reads TGTGCCGGTATAGGGGGGTGTAATGAAAAACTGTTTTTT. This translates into CAGIGGCNEKLFF.

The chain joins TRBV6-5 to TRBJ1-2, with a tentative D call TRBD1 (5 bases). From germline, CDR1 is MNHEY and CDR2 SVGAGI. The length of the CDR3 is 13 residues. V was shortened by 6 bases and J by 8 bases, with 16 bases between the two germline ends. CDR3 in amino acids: CASSQGIDFGYTF. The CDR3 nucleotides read TGTGCCAGCAGCCAGGGAATCGATTTCGGCTACACCTTC.

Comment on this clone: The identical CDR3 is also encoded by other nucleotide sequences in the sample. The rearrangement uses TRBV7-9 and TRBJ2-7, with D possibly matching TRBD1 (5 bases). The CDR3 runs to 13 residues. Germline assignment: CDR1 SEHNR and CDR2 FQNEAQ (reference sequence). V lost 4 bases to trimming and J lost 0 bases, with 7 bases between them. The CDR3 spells CASSSGSSYEQYF. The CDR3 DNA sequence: TGTGCCAGCAGCTCAGGGTCCTCCTACGAGCAGTACTTC.

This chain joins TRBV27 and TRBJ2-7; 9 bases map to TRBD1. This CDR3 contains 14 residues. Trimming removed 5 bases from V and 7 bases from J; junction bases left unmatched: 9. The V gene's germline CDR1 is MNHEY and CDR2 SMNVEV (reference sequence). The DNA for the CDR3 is TGTGCCAGCAGTGAGCGGGGACAGGGTAGGGAGCAGTACTTC. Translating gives CASSERGQGREQYF.

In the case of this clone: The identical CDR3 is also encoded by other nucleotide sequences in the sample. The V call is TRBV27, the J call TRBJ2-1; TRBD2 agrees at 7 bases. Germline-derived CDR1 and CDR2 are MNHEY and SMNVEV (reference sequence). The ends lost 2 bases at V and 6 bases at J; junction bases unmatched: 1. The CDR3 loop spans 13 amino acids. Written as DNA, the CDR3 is TGTGCCAGCAGTTTAGGGAGGGGCAATGAGCAGTTCTTC. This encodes CASSLGRGNEQFF.

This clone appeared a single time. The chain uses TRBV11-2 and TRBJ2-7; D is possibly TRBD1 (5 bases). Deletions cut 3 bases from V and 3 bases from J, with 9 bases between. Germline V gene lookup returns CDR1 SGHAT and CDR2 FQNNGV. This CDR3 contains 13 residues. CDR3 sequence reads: CASSLATGYEQYF. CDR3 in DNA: TGTGCCAGCAGCTTGGCTACAGGCTACGAGCAGTACTTC.

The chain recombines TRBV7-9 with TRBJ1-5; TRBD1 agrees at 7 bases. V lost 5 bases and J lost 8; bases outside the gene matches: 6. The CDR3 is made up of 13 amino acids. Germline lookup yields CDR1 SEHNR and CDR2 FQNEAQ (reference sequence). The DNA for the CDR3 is TGTGCCAGCAGCCTGGACAGGTCTGAGCCCCAGCATTTT. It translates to CASSLDRSEPQHF. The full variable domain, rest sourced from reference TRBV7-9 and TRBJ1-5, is DTGVSQNPRHKITKRGQNVTFRCDPISEHNRLYWYRQTLGQGPEFLTYFQNEAQLEKSRLLSDRFSAERPKGSFSTLEIQRTEQGDSAMYLCASSLDRSEPQHFGDGTRLSIL.

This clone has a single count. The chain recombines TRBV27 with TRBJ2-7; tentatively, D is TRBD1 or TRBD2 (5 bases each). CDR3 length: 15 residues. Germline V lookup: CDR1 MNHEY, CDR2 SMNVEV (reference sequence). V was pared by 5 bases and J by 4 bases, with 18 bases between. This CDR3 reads CASSKRGTGFYEQYF. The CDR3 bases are TGTGCCAGCAGTAAACGGGGAACAGGATTTTACGAGCAGTACTTC.

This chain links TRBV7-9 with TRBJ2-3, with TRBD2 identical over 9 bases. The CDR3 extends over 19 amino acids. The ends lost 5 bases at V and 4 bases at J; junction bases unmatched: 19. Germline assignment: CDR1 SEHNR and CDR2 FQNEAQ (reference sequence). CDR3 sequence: CASSNQEGSGRFNSDTQYF. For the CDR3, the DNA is TGTGCCAGCAGCAACCAGGAGGGTAGCGGGAGATTTAACTCAGATACGCAGTATTTT.

The CDR3 sequence: CASRSAKYQETQYF. CDR3 coding DNA: TGTGCCAGCAGAAGCGCCAAGTACCAAGAGACCCAGTACTTC. The chain uses TRBV27 and TRBJ2-5; D not resolved. Trimming took off 6 bases at V and 0 bases at J, with 11 bases between the two ends. CDR3 length equals 14 residues. Germline CDR1 and CDR2: MNHEY and SMNVEV (reference sequence).

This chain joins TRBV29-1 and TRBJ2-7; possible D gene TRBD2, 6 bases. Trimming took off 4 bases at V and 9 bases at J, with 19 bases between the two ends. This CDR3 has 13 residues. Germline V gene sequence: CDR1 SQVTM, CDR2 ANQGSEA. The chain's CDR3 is CSVVPEDYDAQYF. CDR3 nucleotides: TGCAGCGTTGTCCCGGAGGACTACGATGCGCAGTACTTC.

Here the CDR3 reads CASSPAPSGSSYEQYF. Here the CDR3 DNA reads TGCGCCAGCAGCCCGGCCCCTAGCGGAAGCTCCTACGAGCAGTACTTC. The V and J genes are TRBV5-1 and TRBJ2-7, with 7 nucleotides matching TRBD2. V dropped 4 bases and J dropped 0; count of bases not matched to a gene: 10. Per germline, CDR1 SGHRS and CDR2 YFSETQ. This CDR3 is 16 amino acids long.

In nucleotides, the CDR3 is TGCGCCAGCAGCCAAGATGCGCGGGGATACGAGCAGTACTTC. It translates to CASSQDARGYEQYF. The chain couples TRBV4-3 to TRBJ2-7; possible D gene TRBD2, 6 bases. The CDR3 has 14 residues. Trimming took 0 bases from V and 4 from J, leaving 10 bases between them. The germline V gene encodes CDR1 LGHNA and CDR2 YSLEER.

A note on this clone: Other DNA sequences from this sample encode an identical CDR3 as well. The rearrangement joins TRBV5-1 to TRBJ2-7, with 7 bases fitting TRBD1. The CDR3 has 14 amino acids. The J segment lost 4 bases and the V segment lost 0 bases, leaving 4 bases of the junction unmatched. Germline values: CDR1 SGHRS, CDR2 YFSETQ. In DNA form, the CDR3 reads TGCGCCAGCAGCTTGGGACAGGGCCCTTACGAGCAGTACTTC. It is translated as CASSLGQGPYEQYF. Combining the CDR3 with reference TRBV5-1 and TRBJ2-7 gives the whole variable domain KAGVTQTPRYLIKTRGQQVTLSCSPISGHRSVSWYQQTPGQGLQFLFEYFSETQRNKGNFPGRFSGRQFSNSRSEMNVSTLELGDSALYLCASSLGQGPYEQYFGPGTRLTVT.

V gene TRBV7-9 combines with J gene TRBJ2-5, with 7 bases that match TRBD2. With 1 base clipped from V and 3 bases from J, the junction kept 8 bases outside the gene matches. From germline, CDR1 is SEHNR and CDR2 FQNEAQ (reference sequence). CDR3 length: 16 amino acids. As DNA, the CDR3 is TGTGCCAGCAGCTTAGTTGAGGGAGGGCCCGAAGAGACCCAGTACTTC. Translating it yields CASSLVEGGPEETQYF.

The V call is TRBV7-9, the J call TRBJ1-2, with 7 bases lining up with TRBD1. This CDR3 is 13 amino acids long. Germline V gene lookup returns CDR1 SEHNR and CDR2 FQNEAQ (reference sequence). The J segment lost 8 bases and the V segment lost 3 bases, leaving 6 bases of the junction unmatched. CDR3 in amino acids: CASSLGTAQGYTF. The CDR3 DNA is TGTGCCAGCAGCTTGGGGACAGCCCAGGGCTACACCTTC.

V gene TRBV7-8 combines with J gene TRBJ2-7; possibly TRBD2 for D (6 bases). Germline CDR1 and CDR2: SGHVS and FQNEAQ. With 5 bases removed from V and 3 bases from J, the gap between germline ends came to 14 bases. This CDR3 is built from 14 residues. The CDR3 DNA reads TGTGCCAGCAGCCTACGGGGGATCCTCTACGAGCAGTACTTC. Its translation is CASSLRGILYEQYF.

The CDR3: CASGGQARYYEQYF. The CDR3 DNA follows: TGTGCCAGCGGAGGACAGGCCAGGTACTACGAGCAGTACTTC. V and J are TRBV2 and TRBJ2-7; 7 bases fit TRBD1. Germline values: CDR1 SNHLY, CDR2 FYNNEI. With V trimmed by 8 bases and J by 3 bases, 10 bases remained unmatched. CDR3 length equals 14 residues.

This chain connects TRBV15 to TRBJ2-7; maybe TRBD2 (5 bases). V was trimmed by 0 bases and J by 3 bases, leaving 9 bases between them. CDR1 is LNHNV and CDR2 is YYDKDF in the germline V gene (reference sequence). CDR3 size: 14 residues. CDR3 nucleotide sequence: TGTGCCACCAGCAGAGATTCCAGCGGCTACGAGCAGTACTTC. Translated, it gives CATSRDSSGYEQYF.

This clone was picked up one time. The CDR3 spells CTSSQDPGRYGNTIYF. DNA for the CDR3: TGCACCAGCAGCCAAGACCCAGGGCGATACGGAAACACCATATATTTT. The V call is TRBV1, the J call TRBJ1-3; TRBD1, as called in the table, went unchecked against the DNA. TRBV1 is marked as a pseudogene. The CDR3 has 16 residues.

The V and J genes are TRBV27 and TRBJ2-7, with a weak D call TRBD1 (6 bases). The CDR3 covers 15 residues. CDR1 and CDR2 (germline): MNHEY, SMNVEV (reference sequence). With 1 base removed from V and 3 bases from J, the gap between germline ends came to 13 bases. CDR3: CASSLWLGAGYEQYF. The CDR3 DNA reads TGTGCCAGCAGTTTATGGTTGGGGGCCGGCTACGAGCAGTACTTC.

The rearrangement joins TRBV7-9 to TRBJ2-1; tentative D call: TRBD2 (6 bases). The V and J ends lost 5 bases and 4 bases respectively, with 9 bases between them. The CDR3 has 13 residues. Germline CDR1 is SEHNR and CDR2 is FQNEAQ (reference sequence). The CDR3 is CASSQGTYNEQFF. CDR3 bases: TGTGCCAGCAGCCAAGGGACTTACAATGAGCAGTTCTTC.